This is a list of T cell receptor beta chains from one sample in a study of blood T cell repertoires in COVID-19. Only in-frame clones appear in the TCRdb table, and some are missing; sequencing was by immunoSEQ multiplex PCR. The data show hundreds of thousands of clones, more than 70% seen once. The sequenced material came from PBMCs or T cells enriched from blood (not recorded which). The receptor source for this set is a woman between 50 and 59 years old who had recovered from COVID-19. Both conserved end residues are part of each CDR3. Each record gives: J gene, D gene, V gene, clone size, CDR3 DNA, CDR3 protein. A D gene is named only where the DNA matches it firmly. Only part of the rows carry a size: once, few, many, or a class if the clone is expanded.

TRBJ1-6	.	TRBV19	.	TGTGCCAGTAGTATCACGGGAGTAGAAGGTTCACCCCTCCACTTT	CASSITGVEGSPLHF
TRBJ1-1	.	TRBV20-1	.	TGCAGTGCTAGGCACACGGGAGAAGCTTTCTTT	CSARHTGEAFF
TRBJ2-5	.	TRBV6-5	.	TGTGCCAGCAGAACTGAAGAGACCCAGTACTTC	CASRTEETQYF
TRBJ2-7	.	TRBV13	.	TGTGCCAGCAGCTTAGGGTTGGGCTACAGAAGCTCCTACGAGCAGTACTTC	CASSLGLGYRSSYEQYF
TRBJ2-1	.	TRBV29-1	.	TGCAGCGTTAATATTCCCCCTGAGCAGTTCTTC	CSVNIPPEQFF
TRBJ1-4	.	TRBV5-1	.	TGCGCCAGCAGCTTGACAGGGCCTGAAAAACTGTTTTTT	CASSLTGPEKLFF
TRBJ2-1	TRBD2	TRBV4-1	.	TGCGCCAGCAGCCAACAAGGACTAGCGGGATTTTCCTACAATGAGCAGTTCTTC	CASSQQGLAGFSYNEQFF
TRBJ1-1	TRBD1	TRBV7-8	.	TGTGCCAGCAGCAAGGGACAGTCGAACACTGAAGCTTTCTTT	CASSKGQSNTEAFF
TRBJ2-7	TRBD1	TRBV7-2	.	TGTGCCAGCAGCTTCGGACAGGGGCGCCACTACGAGCAGTACTTC	CASSFGQGRHYEQYF
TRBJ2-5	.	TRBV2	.	TGTGCCAGCAGCCGATCGATCGGGACACGTAAAGAGACCCAGTACTTC	CASSRSIGTRKETQYF
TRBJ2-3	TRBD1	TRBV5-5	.	TGTGCCAGCAGCTGGGGACAGGGCAGGGGCACAGATACGCAGTATTTT	CASSWGQGRGTDTQYF
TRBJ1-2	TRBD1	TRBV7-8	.	TGTGCCAGCAGCTTAGTTCGGACAGGGGTGGGAAGCTATGGCTACACCTTC	CASSLVRTGVGSYGYTF
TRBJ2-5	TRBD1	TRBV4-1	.	TGCGCCAGCAGCCAACCAGACAGGGACCAAGAGACCCAGTACTTC	CASSQPDRDQETQYF
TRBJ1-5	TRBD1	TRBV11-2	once	TGTGCCAGCAGCTTATCAGGGGGAAATCAGCCCCAGCATTTT	CASSLSGGNQPQHF
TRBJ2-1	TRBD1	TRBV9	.	TGTGCCAGCAGCGTGGGGTTGGGGACAGGGGGTGAGCAGTTCTTC	CASSVGLGTGGEQFF
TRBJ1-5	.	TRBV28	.	TGTGCCAGCCTACCCCCGGGTTGGAGCAATCAGCCCCAGCATTTT	CASLPPGWSNQPQHF
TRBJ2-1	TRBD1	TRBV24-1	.	TGTGCCACCAGTATGACAGGGGGTGAGCAGTTCTTC	CATSMTGGEQFF
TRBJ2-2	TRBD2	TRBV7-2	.	TGTGCCAGCAGCTTATTAGCGGGGGCCGGGGAGCTGTTTTTT	CASSLLAGAGELFF
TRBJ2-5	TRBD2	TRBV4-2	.	TGTGCCAGCAGCCGAAAAGTAGCGGGAGTCGTAGTGGAAGAGACCCAGTACTTC	CASSRKVAGVVVEETQYF
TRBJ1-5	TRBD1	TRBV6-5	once	TGTGCCAGCAGTCGCGGGGACAGCGCCTATCAGCCCCAGCATTTT	CASSRGDSAYQPQHF
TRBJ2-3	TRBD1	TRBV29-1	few	TGCAGCGTTGTTCCCGACAGGGATAGTTTCACAGATACGCAGTATTTT	CSVVPDRDSFTDTQYF
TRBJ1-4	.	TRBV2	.	TGTGCCAGCAGTGCACGAAGGTGGGACAATGGTGAAAAACTGTTTTTT	CASSARRWDNGEKLFF
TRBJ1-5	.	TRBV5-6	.	TGTGCCAGCAGCTTGGCCGCCAGGGCTGATCAGCCCCAGCATTTT	CASSLAARADQPQHF
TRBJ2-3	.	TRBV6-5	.	TGTGCCGAGGGGGGGGTATCAGATACGCAGTATTTT	CAEGGVSDTQYF
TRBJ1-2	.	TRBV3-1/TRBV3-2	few	TGTGCCAGCAGTCTTCTATGGTCTGGCTACACCTTC	CASSLLWSGYTF
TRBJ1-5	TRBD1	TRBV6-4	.	TGTGCCAGCAAATTAAGGACAGGGTCGGGCAATCAGCCCCAGCATTTT	CASKLRTGSGNQPQHF
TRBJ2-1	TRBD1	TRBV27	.	TGTGCCAGCACCGCCCACCGACAGGGCTCCTACAATGAGCAGTTCTTC	CASTAHRQGSYNEQFF
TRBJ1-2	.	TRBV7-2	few	TGTGCCAGCAGCTTGACAGAAGCTAACTATGGCTACACCTTC	CASSLTEANYGYTF
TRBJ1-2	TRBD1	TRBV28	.	TGTGCCAGCAGTCTTCGACAGGGCTTCTATGGCTACACCTTC	CASSLRQGFYGYTF
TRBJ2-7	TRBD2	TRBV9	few	TGTGCCAGCAGCGCTGTGACTAGCGGGCCACTCTACGAGCAGTACTTC	CASSAVTSGPLYEQYF
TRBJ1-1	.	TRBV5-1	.	TGCGCCAGCGGCAAAGGGGGTTTGAACACTGAAGCTTTCTTT	CASGKGGLNTEAFF
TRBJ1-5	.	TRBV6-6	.	TGTGCCAGCAGTTACGGACAGAGCAATCAGCCCCAGCATTTT	CASSYGQSNQPQHF
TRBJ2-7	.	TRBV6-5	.	TGTGCCAGCACCGCCGCCACTAGTTTACGCCACGAGCAGTACTTC	CASTAATSLRHEQYF
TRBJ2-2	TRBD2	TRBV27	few	TGTGCCAGCAGTCAAACTAGCGGGGGGGCCCCCGGGGAGCTGTTTTTT	CASSQTSGGAPGELFF
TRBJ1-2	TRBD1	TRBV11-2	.	TGTGCCAGCAGCGCGGACAGGGCCTATGGCTACACCTTC	CASSADRAYGYTF
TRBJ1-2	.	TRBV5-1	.	TGCGCCAGCAGCCGCGCCGGAGGTTACTATGGCTACACCTTC	CASSRAGGYYGYTF
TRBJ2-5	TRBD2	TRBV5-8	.	TGTGCCAGCTCCACCGGGGGGGTACAAGAGACCCAGTACTTC	CASSTGGVQETQYF
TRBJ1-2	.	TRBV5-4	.	TGTGCCAGCAGCCAAGGGACAACACCCTATGGCTACACCTTC	CASSQGTTPYGYTF
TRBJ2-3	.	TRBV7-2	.	TGTGCCAGCAGCTATCGACAGAGGACAGATACGCAGTATTTT	CASSYRQRTDTQYF
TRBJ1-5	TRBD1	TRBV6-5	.	TGTGCCAGCACCCCAGGGGGTGGAAGCAATCAGCCCCAGCATTTT	CASTPGGGSNQPQHF
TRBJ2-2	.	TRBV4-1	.	TGCGCCAGCAGCCAAGAGAGGCTGAACACCGGGGAGCTGTTTTTT	CASSQERLNTGELFF
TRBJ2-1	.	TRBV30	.	TGTGCCTGGGACTTAGGACTGGGATCCTACAATGAGCAGTTCTTC	CAWDLGLGSYNEQFF
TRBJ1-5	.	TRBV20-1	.	TGCAGTGCTAGTGACCCGGATCAGCCCCAGCATTTT	CSASDPDQPQHF
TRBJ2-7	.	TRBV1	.	TGCACCAGCAGCCAACGGACTGGACTAGCGGGGGGCGAGCAGTACTTC	CTSSQRTGLAGGEQYF
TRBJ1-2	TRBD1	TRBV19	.	TGTGCCAGTAGGGAAGACAGGGTAACAGGGGGCTACACCTTC	CASREDRVTGGYTF
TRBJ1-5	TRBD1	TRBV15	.	TGTGCCACCAAACAGGGGACGCCATCAAACAATCAGCCCCAGCATTTT	CATKQGTPSNNQPQHF
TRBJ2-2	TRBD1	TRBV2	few	TGTGCCAGCAGTGGACAGGGATTAAACACCGGGGAGCTGTTTTTT	CASSGQGLNTGELFF
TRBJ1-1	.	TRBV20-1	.	TGCAGTGCTAGCCGGCGGGGAGAAGCTTTCTTT	CSASRRGEAFF
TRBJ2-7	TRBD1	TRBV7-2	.	TGTGCCAGCAGCACAGGGGTAGCCCCCTACGAGCAGTACTTC	CASSTGVAPYEQYF
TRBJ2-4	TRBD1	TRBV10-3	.	TGTGCCATCAGTGAAGGGAGACAGGGTCAAAACATTCAGTACTTC	CAISEGRQGQNIQYF
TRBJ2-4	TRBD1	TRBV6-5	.	TGTGCCAGCAGGGACAGACAGGGGGCGGCGGACTTC	CASRDRQGAADF
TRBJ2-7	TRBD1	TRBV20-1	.	TGCAGTGCCAGTCGTCCGACAGGGGCCTACGAGCAGTACTTC	CSASRPTGAYEQYF
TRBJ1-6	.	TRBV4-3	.	TGCGCCAGCAGCCAAGAACCAGGGCGGAATTCACCCCTCCACTTT	CASSQEPGRNSPLHF
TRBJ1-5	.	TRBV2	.	TGTGCCAGCTCCCCGGACAGAGATCAGCCCCAGCATTTT	CASSPDRDQPQHF